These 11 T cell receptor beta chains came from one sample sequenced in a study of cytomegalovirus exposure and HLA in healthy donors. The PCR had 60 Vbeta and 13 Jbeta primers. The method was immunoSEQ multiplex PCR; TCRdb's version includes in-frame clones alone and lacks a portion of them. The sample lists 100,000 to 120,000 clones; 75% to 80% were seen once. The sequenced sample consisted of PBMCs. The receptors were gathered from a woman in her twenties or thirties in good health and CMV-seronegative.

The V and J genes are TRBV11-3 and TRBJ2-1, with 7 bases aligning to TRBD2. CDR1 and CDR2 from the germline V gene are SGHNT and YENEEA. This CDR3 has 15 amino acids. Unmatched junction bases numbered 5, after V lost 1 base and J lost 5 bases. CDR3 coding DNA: TGTGCCAGCAGCTTAGGTCTAGCGGACAACAATGAGCAGTTCTTC. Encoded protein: CASSLGLADNNEQFF.

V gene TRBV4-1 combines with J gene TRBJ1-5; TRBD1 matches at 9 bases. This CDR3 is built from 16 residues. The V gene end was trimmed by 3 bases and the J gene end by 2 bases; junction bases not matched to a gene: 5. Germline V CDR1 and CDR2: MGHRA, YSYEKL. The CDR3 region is CASSQETGGRNQPQHF. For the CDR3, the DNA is TGCGCCAGCAGCCAGGAAACAGGGGGCCGCAATCAGCCCCAGCATTTT.

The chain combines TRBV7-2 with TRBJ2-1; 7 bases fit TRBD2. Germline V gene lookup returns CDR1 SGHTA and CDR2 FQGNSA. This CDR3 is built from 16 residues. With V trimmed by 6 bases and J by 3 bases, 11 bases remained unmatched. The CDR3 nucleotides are TGTGCCAGCAGTGCCTTGACTAGCCTGGTCTACAATGAGCAGTTCTTC. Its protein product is CASSALTSLVYNEQFF.

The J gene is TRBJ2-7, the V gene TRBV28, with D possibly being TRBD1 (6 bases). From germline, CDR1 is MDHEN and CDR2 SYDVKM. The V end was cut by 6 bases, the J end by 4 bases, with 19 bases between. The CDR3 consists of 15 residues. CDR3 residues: CASRLQGSVIYEQYF. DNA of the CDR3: TGTGCCAGCAGACTACAGGGAAGTGTCATTTACGAGCAGTACTTC.

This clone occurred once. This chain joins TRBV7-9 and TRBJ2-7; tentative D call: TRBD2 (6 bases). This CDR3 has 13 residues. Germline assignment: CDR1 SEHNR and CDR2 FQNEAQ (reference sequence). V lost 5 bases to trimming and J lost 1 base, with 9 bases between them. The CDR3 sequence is CASSPGTSYEQYF. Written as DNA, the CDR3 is TGTGCCAGCAGCCCAGGGACTTCCTACGAGCAGTACTTC.

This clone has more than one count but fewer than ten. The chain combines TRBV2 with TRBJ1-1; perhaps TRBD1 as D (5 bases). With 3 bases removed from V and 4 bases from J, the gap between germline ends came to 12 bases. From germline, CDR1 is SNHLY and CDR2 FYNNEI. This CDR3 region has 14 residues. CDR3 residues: CASSDRVGITEAFF. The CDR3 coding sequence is TGTGCCAGCAGTGACAGGGTTGGGATCACTGAAGCTTTCTTT.

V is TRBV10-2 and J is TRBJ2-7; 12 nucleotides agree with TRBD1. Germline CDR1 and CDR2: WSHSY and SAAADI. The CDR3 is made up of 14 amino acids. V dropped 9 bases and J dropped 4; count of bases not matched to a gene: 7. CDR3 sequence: CASRPGQGAYEQYF. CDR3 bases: TGCGCCAGTCGACCGGGACAGGGGGCGTACGAGCAGTACTTC.

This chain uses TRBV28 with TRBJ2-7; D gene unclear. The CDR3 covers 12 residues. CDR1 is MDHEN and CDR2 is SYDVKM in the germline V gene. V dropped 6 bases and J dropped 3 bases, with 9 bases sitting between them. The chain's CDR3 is CASSSLSYEQYF. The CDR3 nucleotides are TGTGCCAGCAGCTCTCTCAGCTACGAGCAGTACTTC.

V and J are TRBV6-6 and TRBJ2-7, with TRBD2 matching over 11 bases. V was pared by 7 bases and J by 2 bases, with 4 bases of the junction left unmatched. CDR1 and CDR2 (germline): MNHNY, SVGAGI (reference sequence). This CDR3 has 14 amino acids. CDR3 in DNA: TGTGCCAGCACCCAGACTAGCGGGGCCTACGAGCAGTACTTC. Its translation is CASTQTSGAYEQYF.

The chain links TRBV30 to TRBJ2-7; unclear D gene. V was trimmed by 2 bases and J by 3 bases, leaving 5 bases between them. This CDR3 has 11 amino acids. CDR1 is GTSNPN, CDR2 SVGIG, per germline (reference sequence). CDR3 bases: TGTGCCTGGAGTCTCGTCTACGAGCAGTACTTC. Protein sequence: CAWSLVYEQYF. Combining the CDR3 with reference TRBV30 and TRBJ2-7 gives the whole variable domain SQTIHQWPATLVQPVGSPLSLECTVEGTSNPNLYWYRQAAGRGLQLLFYSVGIGQISSEVPQNLSASRPQDRQFILSSKKLLLSDSGFYLCAWSLVYEQYFGPGTRLTVT.

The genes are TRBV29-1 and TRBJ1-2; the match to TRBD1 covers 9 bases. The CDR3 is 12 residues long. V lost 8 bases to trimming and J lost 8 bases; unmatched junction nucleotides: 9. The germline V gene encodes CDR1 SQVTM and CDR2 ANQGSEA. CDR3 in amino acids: CSTGGQGKGYTF. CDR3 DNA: TGCAGCACCGGGGGACAGGGAAAGGGCTACACCTTC.